Below, one T cell receptor beta chain is given with its context. This sample is drawn from a study of technical replicates of blood from a handful of donors. Clones were read by immunoSEQ multiplex PCR, and TCRdb kept only the in-frame ones, dropping some. This sample has about 83,000 clones, with roughly nine tenths found just once. This CDR3 is 12 amino acids long. CDR1 MNHEY and CDR2 SVGAGI come from the germline V gene. Trimming took off 2 bases at V and 2 bases at J, with 3 bases between the two ends. The receptor's source is a human donor in good health. The chain joins TRBV6-5 to TRBJ1-2; D gene unclear. Material: T cells isolated from PBMCs. The CDR3 is CASSYRNYGYTF. DNA of the CDR3: TGTGCCAGCAGTTACCGGAACTATGGCTACACCTTC.